Listed here are 22 T cell receptor beta chains from one sample, sequenced in a study of post-analysis software for immune sequencing data. Findings and caveats of the study: TRBV5-6, TRBV5-1 and TRBV20-1 belonged to a set of about 5 TRBV segments that were more frequent in patients than controls.

The library was made from cDNA and included unique molecular identifiers. TCRdb itself ran the PCR reads through MiXCR, one entry per CDR3 protein. The data contain around 200,000 distinct CDR3 sequences, 25% to 30% of them singletons. The antigens these receptors bind are not known. Source material: blood. All receptors derive from a girl aged 2-17 years with multiple sclerosis.

This clonotype was found many times. V usage is TRBV28 and J usage is TRBJ1-2; perhaps TRBD1 as D (6 bases). The CDR3 runs 15 residues. Germline loops: CDR1 MDHEN, CDR2 SYDVKM. V was cut by 5 bases and J by 4 bases, with 17 bases left in between. The CDR3 reads CASSPPGGRSYGYTF. CDR3 nucleotide sequence: TGTGCCAGCAGTCCGCCGGGGGGGCGCAGCTATGGCTACACCTTC.

The chain is built from TRBV5-1 and TRBJ1-4; the D gene is possibly TRBD1 (5 bases). CDR1 and CDR2 (germline): SGHRS, YFSETQ. The V end lost 4 bases, the J end lost 8 bases, and 15 bases lay between the germline ends. This CDR3 region has 14 residues. In DNA, the CDR3 is TGCGCCAGCAGCCGGGGACGGCAGGGAGAAAAACTGTTTTTT. Its protein product is CASSRGRQGEKLFF. The whole variable domain, remainder taken from reference TRBV5-1 and TRBJ1-4, is KAGVTQTPRYLIKTRGQQVTLSCSPISGHRSVSWYQQTPGQGLQFLFEYFSETQRNKGNFPGRFSGRQFSNSRSEMNVSTLELGDSALYLCASSRGRQGEKLFFGSGTQLSVL.

Points on this clonotype: This may be a read error, as it is one base from a much larger clone. J is TRBJ2-1 and V is TRBV4-1; the match to TRBD2 covers 8 bases. Germline CDR1 and CDR2: MGHRA and YSYEKL. The trim removed 4 bases at V and 3 bases at J, leaving 20 bases unmatched. The CDR3 covers 20 residues. CDR3 nucleotide sequence: TGCGCCAGCAGCCGAGATCAAGGCGGTTCTAGCGGGCCCTTCTACAATGAGCAGTTCTTC. As protein: CASSRDQGGSSGPFYNEQFF.

The CDR3 sequence: CASSGPTDTQYF. Written as DNA, the CDR3 is TGTGCCAGCAGTGGCCCCACAGATACGCAGTATTTT. The chain joins TRBV2 to TRBJ2-3; no firm D call. CDR1 SNHLY and CDR2 FYNNEI come from the germline V gene. This CDR3 has 12 amino acids. Trimming took off 4 bases at V and 2 bases at J, with 4 bases between the two ends. The complete variable domain, with remaining parts taken from reference TRBV2 and TRBJ2-3, reads EPEVTQTPSHQVTQMGQEVILRCVPISNHLYFYWYRQILGQKVEFLVSFYNNEISEKSEIFDDQFSVERPDGSNFTLKIRSTKLEDSAMYFCASSGPTDTQYFGPGTRLTVL.

Many counts were recorded for this clonotype. The chain is built from TRBV12-3 or TRBV12-4 and TRBJ2-7; TRBD1 agrees at 11 bases. Germline trimming cut 4 bases from V and 1 base from J; bases unmatched to any gene: 6. This CDR3 contains 16 residues. The CDR3 spells CASSSTGTGGSYEQYF. The CDR3 region has the DNA TGTGCCAGCAGTTCAACCGGGACAGGGGGTTCCTACGAGCAGTACTTC.

This clonotype was detected a few times. The V gene is TRBV20-1, the J gene TRBJ1-2; a weak D match, TRBD1 (5 bases). Germline V CDR1 and CDR2: DFQATT, SNEGSKA (reference sequence). The germline V and J ends were trimmed by 5 bases and 4 bases, with 8 bases remaining between them. This CDR3 comprises 11 residues. CDR3 nucleotides: TGCAGTGCTCGGGGGGGCTATGGCTACACCTTC. As protein: CSARGGYGYTF.

This clonotype was counted between two and nine times. This sequence joins TRBV28 and TRBJ2-7; no clear D gene. Trimming took 7 bases from V and 3 from J, leaving 13 bases between them. CDR3 length equals 13 residues. The V gene's germline CDR1 is MDHEN and CDR2 SYDVKM. CDR3 bases: TGTGCCAGCACCCGAGGACGGGTCTACGAGCAGTACTTC. This codes for CASTRGRVYEQYF.

This chain joins TRBV21-1 and TRBJ2-7; the D call of TRBD2 is as the table states it, not checked on the DNA. TRBV21-1 counts as a pseudogene. This CDR3 has 15 residues. CDR3 sequence (DNA): TGTGCCAGCATCTTGCGGCGGGGGGATGTCTACGAGCAGTACTTC. Translating gives CASILRRGDVYEQYF.

The CDR3 is CASSSKQGDSPEAFF. CDR3 DNA: TGCGCCAGCAGCTCGAAACAGGGGGATAGTCCTGAAGCTTTCTTT. The V call is TRBV5-1, the J call TRBJ1-1, with TRBD1 matching 8 bases. V was clipped by 3 bases and J by 6 bases; unmatched bases: 10. There are 15 residues in the CDR3. CDR1 and CDR2 from the germline V gene are SGHRS and YFSETQ.

The chain links TRBV12-3 or TRBV12-4 to TRBJ2-5; 7 nucleotides line up with TRBD2. The CDR3 has 16 residues. Trimming cost V 1 base and J 2 bases; bases outside gene matches: 7. The CDR3: CASSLGEGQHQETQYF. The CDR3 coding sequence is TGTGCCAGCAGTTTAGGGGAGGGGCAGCATCAAGAGACCCAGTACTTC.

The chain couples TRBV9 to TRBJ2-3; either TRBD1 or TRBD2 may fit D (6 bases each). The germline V and J ends were trimmed by 3 bases and 1 base, with 24 bases remaining between them. The CDR3 covers 19 residues. CDR1 SGDLS and CDR2 YYNGEE come from the germline V gene. CDR3 protein: CASSASSVEGGLRTDTQYF. CDR3 bases: TGTGCCAGCAGCGCCAGTAGTGTAGAGGGGGGCCTGCGCACAGATACGCAGTATTTT.

About this clonotype itself: Possible read error: a much larger clone is one base away. V is TRBV7-7 and J is TRBJ2-1; TRBD2 might be the D (5 bases). The J call is doubtful: the DNA matches TRBJ2-7 better. Germline loops: CDR1 SSHAT, CDR2 FNYEAQ (reference sequence). The CDR3 has 13 amino acids. CDR3 amino acids: CASSLGLANEQYF. CDR3 sequence (DNA): TGTGCCAGCAGCTTAGGCCTAGCAAATGAGCAGTACTTC.

Only a few counts were recorded for this clonotype. The chain joins TRBV5-1 to TRBJ2-1, with D maybe TRBD2 (5 bases). Germline-derived CDR1 and CDR2 are SGHRS and YFSETQ. The CDR3 has 16 residues. Deletions cut 3 bases from V and 8 bases from J, with 21 bases between. The CDR3 loop is CASSSYTPTAGDEQFF. In DNA, the CDR3 is TGCGCCAGCAGCTCGTATACTCCCACTGCGGGCGATGAGCAGTTCTTC.

This clonotype occurred many times. The rearrangement links TRBV20-1 to TRBJ2-3; D possibly uses TRBD1 or TRBD2 (5 bases each). V lost 5 bases and J lost 1, with 13 bases in between. CDR3 length equals 14 residues. Germline V gives CDR1 DFQATT, CDR2 SNEGSKA (reference sequence). In nucleotides, the CDR3 is TGCAGTGCTCCTACCGGGACCGGCACAGATACGCAGTATTTT. Encoded protein: CSAPTGTGTDTQYF.

J is TRBJ2-7 and V is TRBV7-9; D is possibly TRBD2 (6 bases). Trimming pared 5 bases from V and 4 bases from J, leaving 15 bases between. The CDR3 totals 14 residues. CDR1 is SEHNR, CDR2 FQNEAQ, per germline (reference sequence). This chain's CDR3 is CASSHPGRWYEQYF. The CDR3 nucleotides read TGTGCCAGCAGCCACCCAGGGAGGTGGTACGAGCAGTACTTC.

This clonotype was seen more than once but under ten times. This chain joins TRBV5-1 and TRBJ1-2; 7 bases are a match to TRBD1. Per germline, CDR1 SGHRS and CDR2 YFSETQ. V was pared by 4 bases and J by 5 bases, with 11 bases of the junction left unmatched. This CDR3 has 15 residues. The DNA for the CDR3 is TGCGCCAGCAGCCTTGGGACAGTCGGGGGATATGGCTACACCTTC. Residues: CASSLGTVGGYGYTF.

Turning to this clonotype: Being one base from a much bigger clone, this may be a read error. The chain combines TRBV7-2 with TRBJ2-5; the D is unclear. The CDR3 loop spans 17 amino acids. The V and J ends lost 1 base and 4 bases respectively, with 19 bases between them. CDR1 is SGHTA and CDR2 is FQGNSA in the germline V gene. The CDR3 DNA sequence: TGTGCCAGCAGCTTAGAGGACGTACTCGCGTCCCGAGAGACCCAGTACTTC. Residues: CASSLEDVLASRETQYF.

The J gene is TRBJ2-1, the V gene TRBV18; 7 bases match TRBD2. Germline lookup yields CDR1 KGHSH and CDR2 LQKENI. V shed 4 bases, J shed 7 bases, and the junction held 10 bases outside the gene matches. The CDR3 runs 15 residues. CDR3 residues: CASSRAGLEGNEQFF. For the CDR3, the DNA is TGTGCCAGCTCACGAGCGGGACTTGAGGGGAATGAGCAGTTCTTC.

In its sample, this clonotype was seen a few times. This chain links TRBV5-1 with TRBJ2-3; D is ambiguous. CDR3 size: 12 residues. The ends were cut back, 0 bases at V and 5 bases at J, with 4 bases in the middle. Germline values: CDR1 SGHRS, CDR2 YFSETQ. The CDR3 DNA reads as TGCGCCAGCAGCTTGGCCCAAGATACGCAGTATTTT. Its protein is CASSLAQDTQYF.

This clonotype was seen many times. The chain employs TRBV5-1 and TRBJ2-7; tentatively, D is TRBD2 (5 bases). With 4 bases removed from V and 0 bases from J, the gap between germline ends came to 17 bases. This CDR3 has 16 residues. CDR1 SGHRS and CDR2 YFSETQ come from the germline V gene. The CDR3 is CASSIGLFSGSYEQYF. The CDR3 DNA reads as TGCGCCAGCAGCATCGGACTTTTCTCGGGCTCCTACGAGCAGTACTTC.

CDR3 nucleotide sequence: TGTGCCAGCAGCTACACTACGACCGACTCCTACGAGCAGTACTTC. Its translation: CASSYTTTDSYEQYF. The chain combines TRBV7-9 with TRBJ2-7, with D unclear. The V end was cut by 4 bases, the J end by 0 bases, with 13 bases between. Germline CDR1 reads SEHNR; CDR2 reads FQNEAQ (reference sequence). This CDR3 has 15 residues.

Here the CDR3 reads CASSLGQGVNQPQHF. The CDR3 region has the DNA TGTGCCAGCAGTTTGGGACAGGGAGTGAATCAGCCCCAGCATTTT. The gene calls are TRBV12-3 or TRBV12-4 and TRBJ1-5; 9 nucleotides align to TRBD1. The V segment lost 3 bases and the J segment 4 bases; nucleotides outside the gene matches: 4. This CDR3 comprises 15 residues.